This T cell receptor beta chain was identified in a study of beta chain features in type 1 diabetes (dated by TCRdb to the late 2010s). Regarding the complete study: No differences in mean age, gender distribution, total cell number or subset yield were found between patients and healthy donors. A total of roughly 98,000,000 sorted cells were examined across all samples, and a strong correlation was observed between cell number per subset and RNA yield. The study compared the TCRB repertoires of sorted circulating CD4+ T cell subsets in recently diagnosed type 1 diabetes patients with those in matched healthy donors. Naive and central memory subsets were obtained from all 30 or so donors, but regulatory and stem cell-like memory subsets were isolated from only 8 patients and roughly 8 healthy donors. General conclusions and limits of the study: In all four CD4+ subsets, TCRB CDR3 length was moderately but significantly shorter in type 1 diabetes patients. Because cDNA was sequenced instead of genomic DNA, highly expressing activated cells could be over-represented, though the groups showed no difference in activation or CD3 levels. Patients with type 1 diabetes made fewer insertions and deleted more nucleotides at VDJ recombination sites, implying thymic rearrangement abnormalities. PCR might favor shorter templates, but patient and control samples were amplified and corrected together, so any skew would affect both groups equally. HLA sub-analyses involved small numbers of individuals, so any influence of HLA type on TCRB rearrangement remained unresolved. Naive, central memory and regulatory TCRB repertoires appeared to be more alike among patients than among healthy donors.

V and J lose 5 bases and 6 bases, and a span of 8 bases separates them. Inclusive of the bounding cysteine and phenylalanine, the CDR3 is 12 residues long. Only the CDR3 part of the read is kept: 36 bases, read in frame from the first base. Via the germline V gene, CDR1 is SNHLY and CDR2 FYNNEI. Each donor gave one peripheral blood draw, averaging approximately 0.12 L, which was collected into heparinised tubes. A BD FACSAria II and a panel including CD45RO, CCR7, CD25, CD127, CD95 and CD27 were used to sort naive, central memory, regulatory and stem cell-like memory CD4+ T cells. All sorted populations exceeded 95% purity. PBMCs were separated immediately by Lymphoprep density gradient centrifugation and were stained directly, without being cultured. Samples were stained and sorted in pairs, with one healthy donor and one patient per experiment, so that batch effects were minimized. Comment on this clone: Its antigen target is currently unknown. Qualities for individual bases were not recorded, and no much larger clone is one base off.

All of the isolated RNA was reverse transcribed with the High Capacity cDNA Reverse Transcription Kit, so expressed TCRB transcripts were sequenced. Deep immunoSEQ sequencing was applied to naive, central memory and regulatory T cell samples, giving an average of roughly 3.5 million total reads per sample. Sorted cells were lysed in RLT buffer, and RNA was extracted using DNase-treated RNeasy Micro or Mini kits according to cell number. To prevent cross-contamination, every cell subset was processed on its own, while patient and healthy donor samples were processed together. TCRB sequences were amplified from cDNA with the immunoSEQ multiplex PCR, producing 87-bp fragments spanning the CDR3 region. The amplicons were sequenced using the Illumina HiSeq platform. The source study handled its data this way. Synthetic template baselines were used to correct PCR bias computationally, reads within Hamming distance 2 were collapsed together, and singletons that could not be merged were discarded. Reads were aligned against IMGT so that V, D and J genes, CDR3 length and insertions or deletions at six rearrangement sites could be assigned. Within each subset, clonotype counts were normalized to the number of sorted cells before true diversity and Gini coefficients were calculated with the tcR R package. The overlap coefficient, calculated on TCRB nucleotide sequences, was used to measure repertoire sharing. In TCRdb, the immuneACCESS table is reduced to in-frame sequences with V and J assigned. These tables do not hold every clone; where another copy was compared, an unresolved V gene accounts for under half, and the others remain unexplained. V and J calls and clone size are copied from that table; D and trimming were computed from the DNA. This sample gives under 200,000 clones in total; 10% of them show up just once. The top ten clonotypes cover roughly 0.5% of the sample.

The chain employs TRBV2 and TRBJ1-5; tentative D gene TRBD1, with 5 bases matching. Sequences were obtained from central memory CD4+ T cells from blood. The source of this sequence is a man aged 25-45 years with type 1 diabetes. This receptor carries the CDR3 CASSTQGQPQHF. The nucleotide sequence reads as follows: TGTGCCAGCAGTACGCAGGGTCAGCCCCAGCATTTT.